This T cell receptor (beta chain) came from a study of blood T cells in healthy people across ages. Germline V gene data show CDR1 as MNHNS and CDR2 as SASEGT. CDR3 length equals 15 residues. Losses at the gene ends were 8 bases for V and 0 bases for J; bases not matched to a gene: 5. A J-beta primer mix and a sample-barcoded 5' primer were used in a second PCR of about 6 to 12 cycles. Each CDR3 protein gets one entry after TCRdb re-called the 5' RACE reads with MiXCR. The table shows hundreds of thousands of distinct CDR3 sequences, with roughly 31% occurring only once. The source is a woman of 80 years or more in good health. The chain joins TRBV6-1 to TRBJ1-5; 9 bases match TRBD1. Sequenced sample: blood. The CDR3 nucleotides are TGTGCCAGCGGGACAGGGATTGCTAGCAATCAGCCCCAGCATTTT. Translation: CASGTGIASNQPQHF.